This T cell receptor (beta chain) was sequenced for a study of CD8 T cells in ankylosing spondylitis. Whole-study findings and limits: In ankylosing spondylitis blood, a motif of about eight highly homologous TCR beta variants appeared characteristic.

Each CDR3 protein is one row after TCRdb ran MiXCR on the 5' RACE reads. This sample has about 300,000 distinct CDR3 sequences, with 11% found just once. V lost 1 base, J lost 9 bases, and 10 bases lay in between. The CDR3 has 13 amino acids. The germline V gene has CDR1 LGHNA and CDR2 YSLEER. This clonotype occurred many times. Antigen specificity is unknown. This sequence was found in a female donor with ankylosing spondylitis or in good health (not recorded which). The V call is TRBV4-3, the J call TRBJ2-1; D not resolved. Sequencing was carried out using blood, either unsorted or a sorted T cell fraction (not recorded which). CDR3 residues: CASSQVLRGEQFF. CDR3 nucleotides: TGCGCCAGCAGCCAAGTTCTCCGTGGTGAGCAGTTCTTC.